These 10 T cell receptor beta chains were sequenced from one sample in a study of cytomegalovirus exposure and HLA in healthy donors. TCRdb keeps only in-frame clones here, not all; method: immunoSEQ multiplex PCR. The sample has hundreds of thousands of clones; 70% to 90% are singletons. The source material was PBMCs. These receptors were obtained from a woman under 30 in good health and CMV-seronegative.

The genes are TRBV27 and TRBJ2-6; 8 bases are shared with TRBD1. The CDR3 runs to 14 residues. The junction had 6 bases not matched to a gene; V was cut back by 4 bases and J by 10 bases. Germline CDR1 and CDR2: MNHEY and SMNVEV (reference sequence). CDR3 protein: CASSSQGAYNVLTF. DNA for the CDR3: TGTGCCAGCAGTTCTCAGGGGGCGTATAACGTCCTGACTTTC.

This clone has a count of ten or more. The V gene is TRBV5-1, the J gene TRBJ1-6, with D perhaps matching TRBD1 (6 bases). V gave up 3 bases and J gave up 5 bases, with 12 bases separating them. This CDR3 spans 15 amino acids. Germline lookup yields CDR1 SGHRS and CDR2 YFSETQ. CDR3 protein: CASSSRTANNSPLHF. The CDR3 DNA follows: TGCGCCAGCAGCTCCCGGACAGCCAATAATTCACCCCTCCACTTT.

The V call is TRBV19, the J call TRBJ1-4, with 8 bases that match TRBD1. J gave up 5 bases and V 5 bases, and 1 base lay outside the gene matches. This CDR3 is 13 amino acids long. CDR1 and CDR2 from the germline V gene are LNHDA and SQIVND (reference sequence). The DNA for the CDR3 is TGTGCCAGTAGTCGGGACAGGAATGAAAAACTGTTTTTT. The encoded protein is CASSRDRNEKLFF.

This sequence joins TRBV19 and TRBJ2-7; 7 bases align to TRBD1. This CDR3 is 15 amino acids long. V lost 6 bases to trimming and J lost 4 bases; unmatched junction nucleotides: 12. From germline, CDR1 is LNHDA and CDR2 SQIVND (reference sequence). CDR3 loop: CASSPGTVELYEQYF. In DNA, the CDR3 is TGTGCCAGTAGCCCCGGGACAGTTGAGTTGTACGAGCAGTACTTC.

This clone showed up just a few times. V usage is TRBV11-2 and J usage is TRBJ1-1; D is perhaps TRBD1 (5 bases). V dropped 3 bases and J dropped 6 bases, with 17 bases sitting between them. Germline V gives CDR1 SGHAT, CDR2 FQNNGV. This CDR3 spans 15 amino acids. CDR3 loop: CASSLERVGLSEAFF. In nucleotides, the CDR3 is TGTGCCAGCAGCTTGGAAAGGGTGGGACTGTCTGAAGCTTTCTTT.

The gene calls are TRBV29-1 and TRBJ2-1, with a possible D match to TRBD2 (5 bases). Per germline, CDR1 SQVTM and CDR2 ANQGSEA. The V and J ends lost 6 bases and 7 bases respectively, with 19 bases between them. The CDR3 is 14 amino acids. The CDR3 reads CSVLHVTRGNEQFF. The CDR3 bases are TGCAGCGTCCTACACGTGACACGGGGTAATGAGCAGTTCTTC.

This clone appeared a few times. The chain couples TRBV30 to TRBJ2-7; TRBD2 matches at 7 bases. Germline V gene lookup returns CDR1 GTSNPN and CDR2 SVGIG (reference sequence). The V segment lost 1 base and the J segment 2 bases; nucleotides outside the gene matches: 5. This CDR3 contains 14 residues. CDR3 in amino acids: CAWSGEGTAYEQYF. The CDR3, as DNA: TGTGCCTGGAGTGGGGAGGGCACGGCCTACGAGCAGTACTTC.

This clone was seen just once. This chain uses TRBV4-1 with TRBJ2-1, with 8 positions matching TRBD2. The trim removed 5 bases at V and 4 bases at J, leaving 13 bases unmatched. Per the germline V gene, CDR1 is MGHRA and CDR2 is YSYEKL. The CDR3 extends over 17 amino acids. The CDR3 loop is CASSSRSGSPNYNEQFF. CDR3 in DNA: TGCGCCAGCAGCTCTCGGAGCGGGAGTCCCAATTACAATGAGCAGTTCTTC.

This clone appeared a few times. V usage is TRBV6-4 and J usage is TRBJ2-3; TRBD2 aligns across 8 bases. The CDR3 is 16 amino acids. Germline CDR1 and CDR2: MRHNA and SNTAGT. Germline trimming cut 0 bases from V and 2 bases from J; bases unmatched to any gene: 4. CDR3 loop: CASSDSAGGPTDTQYF. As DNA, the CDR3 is TGTGCCAGCAGTGACTCGGCGGGGGGACCCACAGATACGCAGTATTTT.

CDR3 sequence reads: CASSQGNQPQHF. The CDR3 region has the DNA TGTGCCAGCAGCCAGGGCAATCAGCCCCAGCATTTT. The V call is TRBV7-6, the J call TRBJ1-5; D unresolved. Germline lookup yields CDR1 SGHVS and CDR2 FNYEAQ. Between the trimmed V and J ends, which lost 5 bases and 2 bases, there was a span of 4 bases. This CDR3 is built from 12 residues.